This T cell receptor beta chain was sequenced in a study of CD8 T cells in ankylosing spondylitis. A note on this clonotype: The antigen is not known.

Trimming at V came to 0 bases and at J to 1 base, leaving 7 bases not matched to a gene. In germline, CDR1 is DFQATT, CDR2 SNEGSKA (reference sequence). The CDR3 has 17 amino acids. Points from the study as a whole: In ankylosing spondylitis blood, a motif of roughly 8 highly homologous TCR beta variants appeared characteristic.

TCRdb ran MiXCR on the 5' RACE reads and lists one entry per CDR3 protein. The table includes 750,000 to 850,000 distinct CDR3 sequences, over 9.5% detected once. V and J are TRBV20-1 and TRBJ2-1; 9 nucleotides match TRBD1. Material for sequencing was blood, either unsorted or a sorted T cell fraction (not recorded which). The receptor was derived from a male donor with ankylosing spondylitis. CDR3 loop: CSARDVGTGSSYNEQFF. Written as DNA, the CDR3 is TGCAGTGCTAGAGATGTGGGGACAGGGTCGTCCTACAATGAGCAGTTCTTC.